This T cell receptor beta chain was recorded in a study of shared clonotypes between healthy human individuals. As for the study in general: Each donor had three CD4 naive, three CD4 memory, two CD8 naive and one CD8 memory plate.

Of note for this clone: Its matching antigen is unknown.

Whole-study findings and limits: Naive subsets generally had larger estimated richness than memory subsets.

Trimming took off 6 bases at V and 3 bases at J, with 20 bases between the two ends. The CDR3 consists of 16 residues. CDR1 and CDR2 (germline): SEHNR, FQNEAQ (reference sequence). Profiled with immunoSEQ multiplex PCR; TCRdb holds only in-frame clones, not every one. The sample has around 2.5 million clones, roughly 93% seen once. The sequencing sample was made of naive CD4+ T cells from PBMCs. This sample's subset: CD45RA+ positively selected. V and J are TRBV7-9 and TRBJ1-1, with D possibly TRBD1 on 6 matching bases. The TCR originated in a man aged 18 to 35 in good health. Some clones in this sample may be carry-over from other donors' samples. The CDR3 is CASRFPVGAKDTEAFF. The CDR3 DNA reads as TGTGCCAGCAGATTCCCCGTGGGGGCAAAGGACACTGAAGCTTTCTTT.